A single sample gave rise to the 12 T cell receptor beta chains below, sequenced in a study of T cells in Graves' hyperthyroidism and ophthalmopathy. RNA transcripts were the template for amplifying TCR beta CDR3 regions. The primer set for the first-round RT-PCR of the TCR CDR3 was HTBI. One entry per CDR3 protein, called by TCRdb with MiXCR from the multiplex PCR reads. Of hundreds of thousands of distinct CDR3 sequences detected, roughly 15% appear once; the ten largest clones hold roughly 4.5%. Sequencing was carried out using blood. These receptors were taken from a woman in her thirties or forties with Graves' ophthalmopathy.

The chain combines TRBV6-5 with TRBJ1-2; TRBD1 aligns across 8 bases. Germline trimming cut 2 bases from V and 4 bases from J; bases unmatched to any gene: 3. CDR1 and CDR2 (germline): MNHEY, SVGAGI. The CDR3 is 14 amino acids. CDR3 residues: CASSYAGQGYGYTF. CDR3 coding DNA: TGTGCCAGCAGTTACGCCGGACAGGGCTATGGCTACACCTTC.

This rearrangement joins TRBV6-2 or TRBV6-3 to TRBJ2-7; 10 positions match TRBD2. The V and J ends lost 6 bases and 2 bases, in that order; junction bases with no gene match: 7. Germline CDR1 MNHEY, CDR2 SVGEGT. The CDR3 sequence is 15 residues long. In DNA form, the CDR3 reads TGTGCCAGCAGCTCAGGACTAGCGGAGACCTACGAGCAGTACTTC. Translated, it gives CASSSGLAETYEQYF.

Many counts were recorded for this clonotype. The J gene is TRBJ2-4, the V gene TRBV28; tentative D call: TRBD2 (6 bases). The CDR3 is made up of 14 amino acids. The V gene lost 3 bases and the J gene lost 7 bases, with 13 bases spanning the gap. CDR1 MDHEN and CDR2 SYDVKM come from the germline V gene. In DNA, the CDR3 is TGTGCCAGCAGTTTGCGGGGTTTCAGGAACATTCAGTACTTC. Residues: CASSLRGFRNIQYF.

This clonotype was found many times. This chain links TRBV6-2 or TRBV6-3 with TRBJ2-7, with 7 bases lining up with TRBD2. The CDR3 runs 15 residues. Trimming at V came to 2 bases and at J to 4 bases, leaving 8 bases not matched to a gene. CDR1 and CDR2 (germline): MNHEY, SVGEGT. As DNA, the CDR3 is TGTGCCAGCAGTTACGAGTCTAGCGGACTGTACGAGCAGTACTTC. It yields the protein CASSYESSGLYEQYF.

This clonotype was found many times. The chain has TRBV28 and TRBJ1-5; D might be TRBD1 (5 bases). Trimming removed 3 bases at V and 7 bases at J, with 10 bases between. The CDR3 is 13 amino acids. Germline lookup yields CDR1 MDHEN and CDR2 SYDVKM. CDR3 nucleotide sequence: TGTGCCAGCAGTTTGGGGGGAACACAGCCCCAGCATTTT. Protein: CASSLGGTQPQHF.

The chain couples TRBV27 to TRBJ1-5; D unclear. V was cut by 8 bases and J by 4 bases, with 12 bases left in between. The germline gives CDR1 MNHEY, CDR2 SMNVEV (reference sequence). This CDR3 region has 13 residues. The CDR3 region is CASPRHQNQPQHF. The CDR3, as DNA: TGTGCCAGCCCCCGACACCAGAATCAGCCCCAGCATTTT.

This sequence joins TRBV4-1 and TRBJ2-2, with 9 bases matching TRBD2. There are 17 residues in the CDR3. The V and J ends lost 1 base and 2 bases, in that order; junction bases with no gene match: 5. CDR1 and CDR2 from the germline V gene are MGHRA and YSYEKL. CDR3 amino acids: CASSQGRLAVNTGELFF. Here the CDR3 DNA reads TGCGCCAGCAGCCAAGGTAGACTAGCGGTCAACACCGGGGAGCTGTTTTTT.

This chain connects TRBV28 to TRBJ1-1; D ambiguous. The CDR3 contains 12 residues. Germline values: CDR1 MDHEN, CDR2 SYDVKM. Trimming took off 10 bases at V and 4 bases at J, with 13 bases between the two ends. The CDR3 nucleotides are TGTGCCACCCTACGGGTGGGCACTGAAGCTTTCTTT. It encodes CATLRVGTEAFF.

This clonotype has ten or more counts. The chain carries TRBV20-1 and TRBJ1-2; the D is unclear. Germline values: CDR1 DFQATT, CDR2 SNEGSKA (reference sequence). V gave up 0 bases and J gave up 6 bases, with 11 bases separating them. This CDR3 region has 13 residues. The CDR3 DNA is TGCAGTGCTAGAGATCCCCGATCGGATGGCTACACCTTC. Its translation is CSARDPRSDGYTF.

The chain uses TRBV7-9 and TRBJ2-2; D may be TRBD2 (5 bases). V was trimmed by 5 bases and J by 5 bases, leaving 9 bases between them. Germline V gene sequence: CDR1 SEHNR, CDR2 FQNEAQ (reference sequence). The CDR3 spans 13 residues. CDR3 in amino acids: CASSRTSTGELFF. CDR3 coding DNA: TGTGCCAGCAGCCGTACTAGTACCGGGGAGCTGTTTTTT. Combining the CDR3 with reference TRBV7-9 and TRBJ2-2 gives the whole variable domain DTGVSQNPRHKITKRGQNVTFRCDPISEHNRLYWYRQTLGQGPEFLTYFQNEAQLEKSRLLSDRFSAERPKGSFSTLEIQRTEQGDSAMYLCASSRTSTGELFFGEGSRLTVL.

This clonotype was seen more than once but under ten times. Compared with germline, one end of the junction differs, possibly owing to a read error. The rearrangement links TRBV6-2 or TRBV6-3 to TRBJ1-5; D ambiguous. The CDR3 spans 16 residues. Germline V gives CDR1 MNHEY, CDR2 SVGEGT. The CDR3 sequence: CASSYSRTDSDQPQHF. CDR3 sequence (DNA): TGTGCCAGCAGTTACTCCAGGACTGATAGCGATCAGCCCCAGCATTTT.

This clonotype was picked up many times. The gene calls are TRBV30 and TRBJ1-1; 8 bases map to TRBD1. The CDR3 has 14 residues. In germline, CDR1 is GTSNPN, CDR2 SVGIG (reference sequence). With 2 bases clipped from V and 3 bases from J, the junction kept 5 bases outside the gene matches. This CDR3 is CAWSRTGWDTEAFF. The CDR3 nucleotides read TGTGCCTGGAGTCGGACAGGGTGGGACACTGAAGCTTTCTTT.